These 26 T cell receptor beta chains were sequenced from one sample in a study of cytomegalovirus exposure and HLA in healthy donors. 60 Vbeta and 13 Jbeta primers were used in PCR. The assay was immunoSEQ multiplex PCR, and TCRdb's table has in-frame clones only and misses some. This sample carries roughly 190,000 clones, 81% of them seen once, and the ten largest clones take approximately 3.8%. Sequencing was done on a sample of PBMCs. Receptor source: a man aged 50 to 59 in good health and CMV-seronegative.

The chain carries TRBV11-2 and TRBJ2-1; the match to TRBD2 covers 14 bases. V lost 3 bases to trimming and J lost 5 bases; unmatched junction nucleotides: 3. Germline V lookup: CDR1 SGHAT, CDR2 FQNNGV. The CDR3 runs to 16 residues. The CDR3 sequence: CASSFTTSGGDNEQFF. In nucleotides, the CDR3 is TGTGCCAGCAGCTTTACGACTAGCGGGGGGGACAATGAGCAGTTCTTC.

In this sample, this clone turned up once. The CDR3 sequence: CASSYASGAYNEQFF. In DNA form, the CDR3 reads TGTGCCAGCAGTTACGCTAGCGGAGCCTACAATGAGCAGTTCTTC. The rearrangement uses TRBV6-5 and TRBJ2-1, with TRBD2 matching over 7 bases. V shed 2 bases and J 2 bases; nucleotides not matched to a gene: 3. This CDR3 has 15 residues. Germline-derived CDR1 and CDR2 are MNHEY and SVGAGI.

The chain is built from TRBV30 and TRBJ1-1; TRBD1 matches 7 bases. The CDR3 is 16 amino acids. Germline V gene data show CDR1 as GTSNPN and CDR2 as SVGIG (reference sequence). The junction had 15 bases not matched to a gene; V was cut back by 3 bases and J by 5 bases. For the CDR3, the DNA is TGTGCCTGGAGGGGCCCCCCACAGGGGATGAGGACTGAAGCTTTCTTT. Encoded protein: CAWRGPPQGMRTEAFF.

The chain recombines TRBV5-4 with TRBJ1-6; 9 bases map to TRBD1. Germline V gene lookup returns CDR1 SGHNT and CDR2 YYREEE (reference sequence). The CDR3 consists of 15 residues. The J segment lost 7 bases and the V segment lost 4 bases, leaving 6 bases of the junction unmatched. Here the CDR3 DNA reads TGTGCCAGCAGCCAAACCGGGACAGGGAATTCACCCCTCCACTTT. It translates to CASSQTGTGNSPLHF.

This clone has a single count. This chain uses TRBV7-6 with TRBJ1-6; 9 bases fit TRBD1. Trimming at V came to 7 bases and at J to 6 bases, leaving 28 bases not matched to a gene. The CDR3 runs 22 residues. From germline, CDR1 is SGHVS and CDR2 FNYEAQ. Written as DNA, the CDR3 is TGTGCCAGCATCCCCCAGGGTCGACACCAACCGGGACAGGGACGTTCTAATTCACCCCTCCACTTT. It specifies CASIPQGRHQPGQGRSNSPLHF.

The chain is built from TRBV10-3 and TRBJ2-3, with TRBD2 matching 8 bases. Germline CDR1 ENHRY, CDR2 SYGVKD. J gave up 3 bases and V 3 bases, and 2 bases lay outside the gene matches. There are 14 residues in the CDR3. The CDR3 DNA follows: TGTGCCATCAGTGAACTAGCGGAGACAGATACGCAGTATTTT. Translated: CAISELAETDTQYF.

The chain recombines TRBV10-2 with TRBJ2-7; 9 nucleotides align to TRBD1. The CDR3 extends over 14 amino acids. V was pared by 8 bases and J by 2 bases, with 7 bases of the junction left unmatched. Germline CDR1 reads WSHSY; CDR2 reads SAAADI. This CDR3 reads CASGRDRVPYEQYF. The DNA for the CDR3 is TGCGCCAGCGGCCGGGACAGGGTTCCCTACGAGCAGTACTTC.

The chain uses TRBV5-1 and TRBJ2-7, with TRBD1 matching 7 bases. Germline trimming cut 4 bases from V and 3 bases from J; bases unmatched to any gene: 7. The germline V gene encodes CDR1 SGHRS and CDR2 YFSETQ. The CDR3 is 14 residues long. This CDR3 is CASSPSTGLYEQYF. In nucleotides, the CDR3 is TGCGCCAGCAGCCCATCGACAGGGCTCTACGAGCAGTACTTC.

The chain employs TRBV7-2 and TRBJ1-5; 7 nucleotides line up with TRBD1. The ends lost 5 bases at V and 5 bases at J; junction bases unmatched: 9. Germline V CDR1 and CDR2: SGHTA, FQGNSA. The CDR3 loop spans 15 amino acids. In DNA, the CDR3 is TGTGCCAGCAGCCGAGACAGGGAGGCTTATCAGCCCCAGCATTTT. As protein: CASSRDREAYQPQHF.

The chain carries TRBV7-8 and TRBJ2-7, with TRBD1 matching over 10 bases. CDR1 is SGHVS, CDR2 FQNEAQ, per germline. The CDR3 extends over 16 amino acids. V was clipped by 5 bases and J by 3 bases; unmatched bases: 10. The CDR3 DNA reads TGTGCCAGCAGCAACCGAGGGACAGGGGTTTTCTACGAGCAGTACTTC. It is translated as CASSNRGTGVFYEQYF.

This clone was counted between two and nine times. The J gene is TRBJ1-2, the V gene TRBV7-9; no reliable D call. The germline CDR1 and CDR2 sequences are SEHNR and FQNEAQ (reference sequence). CDR3 length: 13 residues. The V end was cut by 3 bases, the J end by 8 bases, with 13 bases between. The CDR3 DNA reads TGTGCCAGCAGCTTCGGCTATCTGCGGGGCTACACCTTC. Translation: CASSFGYLRGYTF.

This rearrangement joins TRBV6-1 to TRBJ1-5, with 7 bases lining up with TRBD1. V trimming: 7 bases; J trimming: 5 bases; junction bases outside the gene matches: 11. This CDR3 region has 15 residues. Germline CDR1 and CDR2: MNHNS and SASEGT. CDR3 nucleotides: TGTGCCAGCATTGACCGACAGGGACCATATCAGCCCCAGCATTTT. Encoded protein: CASIDRQGPYQPQHF.

The chain links TRBV7-2 to TRBJ1-6, with 12 bases that match TRBD1. Trimming at V came to 6 bases and at J to 10 bases, leaving 10 bases not matched to a gene. This CDR3 has 16 amino acids. Germline V gene data show CDR1 as SGHTA and CDR2 as FQGNSA. The CDR3 spells CASSHPGQGAESPLHF. The CDR3 bases are TGTGCCAGCAGTCACCCGGGACAGGGGGCGGAATCACCCCTCCACTTT.

Concerning this clone: At one of its ends the junction is not consistent with the germline gene, which may arise from a read error. The chain joins TRBV7-9 to TRBJ1-4; D unresolved. Germline V CDR1 and CDR2: SEHNR, FQNEAQ (reference sequence). The CDR3 extends over 15 amino acids. The CDR3 spells CSSSQDAGANEKLFF. The CDR3 nucleotides read TGTTCCAGCAGCCAAGACGCAGGCGCTAATGAAAAACTGTTTTTT.

This chain links TRBV18 with TRBJ2-7; TRBD2 might be the D (6 bases). V lost 3 bases to trimming and J lost 6 bases, with 18 bases between them. Germline V gene data show CDR1 as KGHSH and CDR2 as LQKENI. The CDR3 is 15 amino acids. CDR3 DNA: TGTGCCAGCTCACCGGGGGGTGTCGGTCTGGGCGAGCAGTACTTC. Amino acids: CASSPGGVGLGEQYF.

With respect to this clone: Germline is not matched at one junction end, which may reflect a read error. The rearrangement links TRBV7-9 to TRBJ1-3, with unresolved D. The CDR3 is 13 residues long. The germline CDR1 and CDR2 sequences are SEHNR and FQNEAQ (reference sequence). The CDR3 loop is CSSSLREGNTIYF. The CDR3 coding sequence is TGTTCCAGCAGCTTACGGGAAGGAAACACCATATATTTT.

This chain links TRBV18 with TRBJ1-1; D is uncertain. The CDR3 has 13 amino acids. Trimming took 3 bases from V and 2 from J, leaving 7 bases between them. Germline V lookup: CDR1 KGHSH, CDR2 LQKENI. The CDR3 is CASSPDTNTEAFF. The DNA for the CDR3 is TGTGCCAGCTCACCTGATACTAACACTGAAGCTTTCTTT.

This chain links TRBV5-1 with TRBJ2-1, with 12 bases matching TRBD2. The junction had 5 bases not matched to a gene; V was cut back by 5 bases and J by 8 bases. The V gene's germline CDR1 is SGHRS and CDR2 YFSETQ. CDR3 length: 14 amino acids. CDR3 coding DNA: TGCGCCAGCAGTCAACTAGCGGGGGGTGATGAGCAGTTCTTC. This translates into CASSQLAGGDEQFF. Based on the CDR3 plus reference TRBV5-1 and TRBJ2-1, the full variable domain is KAGVTQTPRYLIKTRGQQVTLSCSPISGHRSVSWYQQTPGQGLQFLFEYFSETQRNKGNFPGRFSGRQFSNSRSEMNVSTLELGDSALYLCASSQLAGGDEQFFGPGTRLTVL.

V gene TRBV11-3 combines with J gene TRBJ2-5, with D possibly TRBD2 on 5 matching bases. This CDR3 is built from 15 residues. The V end lost 0 bases, the J end lost 9 bases, and 17 bases lay between the germline ends. The germline gives CDR1 SGHNT, CDR2 YENEEA. The CDR3 DNA reads as TGTGCCAGCAGCTTAGATCCGGGCCCATCGGGGTCCCAGTACTTC. Translating gives CASSLDPGPSGSQYF.

The chain links TRBV29-1 to TRBJ1-1, with D possibly TRBD1 on 6 matching bases. V was trimmed by 6 bases and J by 2 bases, leaving 16 bases between them. The CDR3 has 14 residues. Germline CDR1 is SQVTM and CDR2 is ANQGSEA. CDR3 residues: CSVRTQGENTEAFF. CDR3 DNA: TGCAGCGTCAGGACACAGGGAGAAAACACTGAAGCTTTCTTT. Supplemented by reference TRBV29-1 and TRBJ1-1, the full variable domain reads SAVISQKPSRDICQRGTSLTIQCQVDSQVTMMFWYRQQPGQSLTLIATANQGSEATYESGFVIDKFPISRPNLTFSTLTVSNMSPEDSSIYLCSVRTQGENTEAFFGQGTRLTVV.

The chain recombines TRBV9 with TRBJ2-2, with D possibly being TRBD1 (5 bases). This CDR3 has 16 amino acids. The germline V gene has CDR1 SGDLS and CDR2 YYNGEE. Trimming left V 1 base short and J 3 bases short, with 13 bases between. The CDR3 bases are TGTGCCAGCAGCGTACCCCCAGGGCCAGACACCGGGGAGCTGTTTTTT. This gives the protein CASSVPPGPDTGELFF.

This clone has only a few counts. The chain is built from TRBV5-6 and TRBJ2-7, with D possibly being TRBD1 (5 bases). CDR1 is SGHDT, CDR2 YYEEEE, per germline. V was shortened by 4 bases and J by 2 bases, with 10 bases between the two germline ends. This CDR3 contains 13 residues. DNA for the CDR3: TGTGCCAGCAGCATTCAGGGCGCCTACGAGCAGTACTTC. Translation: CASSIQGAYEQYF.

The chain recombines TRBV6-5 with TRBJ1-4, with D tentatively TRBD1 (6 bases). Germline V gives CDR1 MNHEY, CDR2 SVGAGI. V lost 4 bases to trimming and J lost 8 bases, with 17 bases between them. The CDR3 sequence is 15 residues long. The chain's CDR3 is CASSSDSAGGEKLFF. In DNA, the CDR3 is TGTGCCAGCAGTTCCGACAGCGCGGGGGGCGAAAAACTGTTTTTT.

This chain links TRBV7-9 with TRBJ1-2, with D possibly matching TRBD1 (6 bases). This CDR3 has 13 residues. V dropped 6 bases and J dropped 2 bases, with 10 bases sitting between them. CDR1 is SEHNR, CDR2 FQNEAQ, per germline (reference sequence). The CDR3 nucleotides are TGTGCCAGCAGTTATGACAGGAACTATGGCTACACCTTC. As protein: CASSYDRNYGYTF.

The V and J genes are TRBV5-6 and TRBJ1-6; 10 bases fit TRBD1. The CDR3 consists of 14 residues. Per germline, CDR1 SGHDT and CDR2 YYEEEE. The junction had 2 bases not matched to a gene; V was cut back by 4 bases and J by 7 bases. The CDR3 sequence: CASSRDRGNSPLHF. In nucleotides, the CDR3 is TGTGCCAGCAGCAGGGACAGGGGAAATTCACCCCTCCACTTT.

The J gene is TRBJ1-3, the V gene TRBV2, with TRBD1 matching 7 bases. The CDR3 contains 15 residues. Losses at the gene ends were 3 bases for V and 4 bases for J; bases not matched to a gene: 6. From germline, CDR1 is SNHLY and CDR2 FYNNEI. In DNA, the CDR3 is TGTGCCAGCAGTGAGGAGGGGGCTGGAGGAAACACCATATATTTT. This gives the protein CASSEEGAGGNTIYF.